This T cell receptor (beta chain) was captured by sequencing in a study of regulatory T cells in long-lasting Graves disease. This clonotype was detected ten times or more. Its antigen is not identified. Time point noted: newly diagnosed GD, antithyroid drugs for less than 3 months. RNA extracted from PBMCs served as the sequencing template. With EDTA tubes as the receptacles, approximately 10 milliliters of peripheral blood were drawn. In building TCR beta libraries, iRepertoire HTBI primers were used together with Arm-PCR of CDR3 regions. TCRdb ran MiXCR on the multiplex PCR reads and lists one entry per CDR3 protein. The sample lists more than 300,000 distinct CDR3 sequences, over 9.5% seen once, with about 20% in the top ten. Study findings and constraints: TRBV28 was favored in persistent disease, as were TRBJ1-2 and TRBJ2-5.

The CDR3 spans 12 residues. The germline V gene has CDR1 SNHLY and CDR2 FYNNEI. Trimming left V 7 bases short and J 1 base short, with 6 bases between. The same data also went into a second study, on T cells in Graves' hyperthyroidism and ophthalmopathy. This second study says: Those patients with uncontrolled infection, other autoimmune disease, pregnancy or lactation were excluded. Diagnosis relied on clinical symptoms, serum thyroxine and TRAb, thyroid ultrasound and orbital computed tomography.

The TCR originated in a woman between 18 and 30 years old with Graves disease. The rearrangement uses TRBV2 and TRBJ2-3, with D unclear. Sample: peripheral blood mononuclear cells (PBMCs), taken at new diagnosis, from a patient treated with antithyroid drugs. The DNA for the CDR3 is TGTGCCAGCACTTTGGGCACAGATACGCAGTATTTT. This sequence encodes CASTLGTDTQYF.